The source of this T cell receptor (beta chain) is a study of blood T cell repertoires in COVID-19. Study context: Recovery meant two consecutive negative NP/OP PCR tests, professional clearance, or resolved symptoms.

The protocol was immunoSEQ multiplex PCR, while the TCRdb copy is restricted to in-frame clones and leaves out a portion. The data contain roughly 150,000 clones, 65% to 80% of them singletons. The V gene lost 5 bases and the J gene lost 1 base, with 15 bases spanning the gap. CDR3 length equals 16 residues. Germline CDR1 and CDR2: MNHNY and SVGAGI (reference sequence). This clone showed up just a few times. Participants, about 18 to 95 years old, spanned around 25 US areas. The study assigned cohorts using participant-reported clinical history. The rearrangement uses TRBV6-6 and TRBJ2-1; the D gene is possibly TRBD1 (6 bases). This clonotype was obtained from a woman between 65 and 79 years old in a cohort exposed to, infected with or recovered from COVID-19 (not recorded which). Sequenced sample: PBMCs or T cells enriched from blood (not recorded which). The CDR3 nucleotides read TGTGCCAGCAGTCAAAGGGGGAGCCTATCCTACAATGAGCAGTTCTTC. Its protein product is CASSQRGSLSYNEQFF.